The TCR beta chain under discussion was sequenced for a study of a mutant IDH1 vaccine in newly diagnosed glioma. The overall study: Treated patients showed a male proportion of around 62%, a female proportion of 37.5%, and a mean age of 40.4 years. Most patients had received both radiotherapy and temozolomide, the prior options being radiotherapy, temozolomide, or both.

Concerning this clone: Its antigen is still unknown.

The data were produced by immunoSEQ multiplex PCR, yet TCRdb's version contains in-frame clones alone and is incomplete. The data hold 98,000 or so clones, with 70% to 90% observed a single time. Study results and caveats: Pseudoprogression apparently lacked any relation to changes in top peripheral T cell clonotypes.

The germline gives CDR1 MDHEN, CDR2 SYDVKM. The CDR3 length is 13 residues. V was shortened by 7 bases and J by 2 bases, with 9 bases between the two germline ends. The time point was: baseline, week 1 (first vaccination visit). Treatment noted: pre-vaccination baseline after standard-of-care therapy. Donors' newly diagnosed IDH1-mutant WHO grade 3 or 4 astrocytomas lacked nuclear ATRX. The sample consisted of PBMCs, taken from a glioma patient treated with radiotherapy, temozolomide or both. The TCR comes from a woman in her 50s with glioma. This sequence joins TRBV28 and TRBJ1-5; D possibly corresponds to TRBD1 (6 bases). The CDR3 protein is CASMDSRNQPQHF. CDR3 nucleotide sequence: TGTGCCAGCATGGACAGCCGCAATCAGCCCCAGCATTTT.